Listed below are T cell receptor beta chains from one sample, sequenced in a study of regulatory dendritic cells for organ transplantation. Profiling relied on immunoSEQ multiplex PCR, and the TCRdb table lists in-frame clones only, not all of them. The repertoire consists of thousands of clones, with around two thirds occurring once and the leading ten covering about 10%. Sequencing was done on a sample of memory CD8+ T cells from blood. These receptors originate from a human donor in good health. The CDR3 runs from the conserved cysteine through the conserved F or W. The D gene is left open where the match is weak. Clone size appears in some rows only: once, few, many, or a class for an expanded clone.

abundance	v_gene	j_gene	d_gene	CDR3aa	CDR3nt
few	TRBV11-2	TRBJ1-2	TRBD1	CASSPGQGGYGYTF	TGTGCCAGCAGCCCGGGACAGGGGGGTTATGGCTACACCTTC
-	TRBV7-9	TRBJ2-5	TRBD2	CASSLPTSGQETQYF	TGTGCCAGCAGCTTACCTACTAGCGGTCAAGAGACCCAGTACTTC
-	TRBV2	TRBJ2-2	-	CASLERSDTGELFF	TGTGCCTCTCTTGAGAGGTCCGACACCGGGGAGCTGTTTTTT
-	TRBV2	TRBJ1-1	-	CASTTGILTEAFF	TGTGCCAGCACTACAGGGATTCTCACTGAAGCTTTCTTT
-	TRBV7-9	TRBJ1-4	-	CASSSFGGQNEKLFF	TGTGCCAGCAGCTCCTTCGGGGGTCAGAATGAAAAACTGTTTTTT
-	TRBV11-2	TRBJ2-1	-	CASSVPKGPYNEQFF	TGTGCCAGCAGCGTCCCCAAGGGGCCCTACAATGAGCAGTTCTTC
medium-sized	TRBV12-5	TRBJ1-1	TRBD1	CASGLATGGLAEAFF	TGTGCTAGTGGTTTGGCGACAGGGGGGTTGGCTGAAGCTTTCTTT
-	TRBV11-2	TRBJ1-4	TRBD1	CASSLGVDRANEKLFF	TGTGCCAGCAGCTTAGGGGTGGACAGGGCAAATGAAAAACTGTTTTTT
-	TRBV9	TRBJ2-1	TRBD2	CASSVEAGGLSSYNEQFF	TGTGCCAGCAGCGTAGAAGCGGGGGGCCTCAGCTCCTACAATGAGCAGTTCTTC
-	TRBV6-5	TRBJ1-1	-	CASSYRGNTEAFF	TGTGCCAGCAGTTACAGGGGGAACACTGAAGCTTTCTTT
-	TRBV11-2	TRBJ1-6	TRBD1	CASSDRGNSPLHF	TGTGCCAGCAGCGACAGGGGTAATTCACCCCTCCACTTT
-	TRBV13	TRBJ1-3	-	CASSPGGNSGNTIYF	TGTGCCAGCAGCCCCGGCGGGAACTCTGGAAACACCATATATTTT
few	TRBV11-2	TRBJ1-1	-	CASSLGGRDTEAFF	TGTGCCAGCAGCCTAGGTGGGCGTGACACTGAAGCTTTCTTT
-	TRBV7-9	TRBJ2-2	-	CASSPWLQANTGELFF	TGTGCCAGCAGCCCGTGGTTACAGGCGAACACCGGGGAGCTGTTTTTT
-	TRBV28	TRBJ1-1	TRBD1	CASSLLTGGTEAFF	TGTGCCAGCAGTCTACTGACAGGGGGCACTGAAGCTTTCTTT
-	TRBV19	TRBJ2-1	TRBD1	CASSPGQGGYNEQFF	TGTGCCAGTAGTCCAGGACAGGGGGGTTACAATGAGCAGTTCTTC
-	TRBV7-3	TRBJ2-7	-	CASGGSADYEQYF	TGTGCCAGCGGGGGGAGTGCCGACTACGAGCAGTACTTC
once	TRBV4-3	TRBJ2-1	TRBD2	CASSLSGGAGEQFF	TGCGCCAGCAGCCTTAGCGGGGGGGCCGGCGAGCAGTTCTTC
few	TRBV5-6	TRBJ2-7	TRBD1	CASARQGTYEQYF	TGTGCCAGCGCTCGACAGGGTACCTACGAGCAGTACTTC
-	TRBV9	TRBJ1-1	-	CASSPQGMNTEAFF	TGTGCCAGCAGCCCTCAGGGTATGAACACTGAAGCTTTCTTT